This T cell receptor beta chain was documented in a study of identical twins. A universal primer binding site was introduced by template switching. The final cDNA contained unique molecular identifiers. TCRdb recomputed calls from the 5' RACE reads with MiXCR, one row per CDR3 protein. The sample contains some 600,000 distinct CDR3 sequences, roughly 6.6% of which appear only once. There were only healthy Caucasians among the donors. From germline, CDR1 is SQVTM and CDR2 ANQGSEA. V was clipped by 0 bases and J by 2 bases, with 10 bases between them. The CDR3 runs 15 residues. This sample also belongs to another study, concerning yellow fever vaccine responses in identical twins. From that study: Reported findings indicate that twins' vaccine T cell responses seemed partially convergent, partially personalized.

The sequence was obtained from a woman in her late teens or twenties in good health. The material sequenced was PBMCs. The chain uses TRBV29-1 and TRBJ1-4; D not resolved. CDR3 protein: CSVEEGTSTNEKLFF. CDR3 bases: TGCAGCGTTGAAGAAGGTACAAGCACTAATGAAAAACTGTTTTTT.